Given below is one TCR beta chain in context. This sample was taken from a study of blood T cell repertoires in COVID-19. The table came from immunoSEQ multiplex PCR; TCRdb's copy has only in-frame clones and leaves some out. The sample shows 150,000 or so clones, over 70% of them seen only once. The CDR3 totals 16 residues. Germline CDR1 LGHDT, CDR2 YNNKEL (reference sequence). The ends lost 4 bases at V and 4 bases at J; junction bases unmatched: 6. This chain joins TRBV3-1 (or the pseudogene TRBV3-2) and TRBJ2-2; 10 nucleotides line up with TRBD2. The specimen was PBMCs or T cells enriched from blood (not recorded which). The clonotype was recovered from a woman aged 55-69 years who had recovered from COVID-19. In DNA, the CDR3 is TGTGCCAGCAGCCCGAGCGGGGGGGCGGCCACCGGGGAGCTGTTTTTT. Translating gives CASSPSGGAATGELFF.